These 2 T cell receptor beta chains were all obtained from the same sample, sequenced in a study of blood T cell repertoires in COVID-19. Profiling relied on immunoSEQ multiplex PCR, and the TCRdb table lists in-frame clones only, not all of them. This sample has 95,000 to 100,000 clones, with 85% found just once. Sample: peripheral blood. These receptors all stem from a woman in her seventies with active or convalescent COVID-19.

The chain is built from TRBV5-1 and TRBJ2-3; possibly TRBD2 for D (6 bases). V was trimmed by 4 bases and J by 0 bases, leaving 18 bases between them. CDR1 is SGHRS, CDR2 YFSETQ, per germline. The CDR3 consists of 17 residues. CDR3 protein: CASSPRWRERSTDTQYF. CDR3 in DNA: TGCGCCAGCAGCCCCCGTTGGAGGGAGCGGAGCACAGATACGCAGTATTTT.

The rearrangement uses TRBV19 and TRBJ2-3, with D possibly matching TRBD2 (6 bases). This CDR3 spans 15 amino acids. V dropped 5 bases and J dropped 2 bases, with 14 bases sitting between them. The germline V gene has CDR1 LNHDA and CDR2 SQIVND (reference sequence). This chain's CDR3 is CASSFGRGDTDTQYF. In DNA form, the CDR3 reads TGTGCCAGTAGTTTCGGGAGAGGGGACACAGATACGCAGTATTTT.